The source of this T cell receptor beta chain is a study of blood T cell repertoires in COVID-19. Looking at the study overall: Nucleic acid was either cDNA or gDNA, and it came from T cells, B-cell-depleted T cells, or PBMCs.

In the source study's methods: The authors estimated nucleated cell counts from reference gene primer amplification. The repertoire was sequenced with immunoSEQ multiplex PCR; TCRdb's copy has only in-frame clones and lacks some. The V and J calls and the clone size are those of that table, but D and trimming were determined from the DNA. This sample yields about 270,000 clones, of which over 75% are seen a single time; 13% belongs to the top ten. The receptor's source is a human donor in a cohort sampled during active COVID-19. Sequencing was done on a sample of peripheral blood.

In nucleotides, the CDR3 is TGTGCCAGCTCACCAAGGTCGCCAGGGATCGACTCACCCCTCCACTTT. Translated, it gives CASSPRSPGIDSPLHF. V gene TRBV18 combines with J gene TRBJ1-6; D possibly corresponds to TRBD1 (5 bases). This CDR3 has 16 residues. V was trimmed by 2 bases and J by 10 bases, leaving 18 bases between them. Germline V CDR1 and CDR2: KGHSH, LQKENI.